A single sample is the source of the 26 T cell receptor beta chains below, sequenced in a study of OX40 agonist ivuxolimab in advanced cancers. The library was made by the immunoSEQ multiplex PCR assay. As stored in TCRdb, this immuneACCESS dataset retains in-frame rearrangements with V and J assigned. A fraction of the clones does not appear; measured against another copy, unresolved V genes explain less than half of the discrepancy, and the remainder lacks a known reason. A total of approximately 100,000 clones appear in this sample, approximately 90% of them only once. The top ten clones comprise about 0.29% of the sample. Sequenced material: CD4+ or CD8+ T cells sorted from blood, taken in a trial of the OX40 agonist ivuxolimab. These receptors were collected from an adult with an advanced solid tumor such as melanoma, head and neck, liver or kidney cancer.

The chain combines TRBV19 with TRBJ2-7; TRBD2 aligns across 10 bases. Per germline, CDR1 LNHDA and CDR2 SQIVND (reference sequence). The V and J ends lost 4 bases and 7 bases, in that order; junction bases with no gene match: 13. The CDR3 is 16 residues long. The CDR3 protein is CASSTASGRTLREQYF. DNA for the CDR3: TGTGCCAGTAGTACGGCTAGCGGGAGAACATTGCGGGAGCAGTACTTC. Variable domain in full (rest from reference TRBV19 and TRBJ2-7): DGGITQSPKYLFRKEGQNVTLSCEQNLNHDAMYWYRQDPGQGLRLIYYSQIVNDFQKGDIAEGYSVSREKKESFPLTVTSAQKNPTAFYLCASSTASGRTLREQYFGPGTRLTVT.

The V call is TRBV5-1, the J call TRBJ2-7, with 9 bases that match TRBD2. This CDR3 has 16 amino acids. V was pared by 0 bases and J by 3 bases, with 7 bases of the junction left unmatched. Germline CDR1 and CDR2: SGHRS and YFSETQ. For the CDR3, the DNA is TGCGCCAGCAGCTTGGCCGGTAGCGGGAGCATCTACGAGCAGTACTTC. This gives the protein CASSLAGSGSIYEQYF. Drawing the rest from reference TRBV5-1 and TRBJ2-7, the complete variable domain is KAGVTQTPRYLIKTRGQQVTLSCSPISGHRSVSWYQQTPGQGLQFLFEYFSETQRNKGNFPGRFSGRQFSNSRSEMNVSTLELGDSALYLCASSLAGSGSIYEQYFGPGTRLTVT.

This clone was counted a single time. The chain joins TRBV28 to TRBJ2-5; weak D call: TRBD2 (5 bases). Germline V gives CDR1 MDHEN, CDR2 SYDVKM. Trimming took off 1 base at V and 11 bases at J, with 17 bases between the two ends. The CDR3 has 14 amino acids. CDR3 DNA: TGTGCCAGCAGTTTATCCGGTGGGAGCCTTGAGCAGTACTTC. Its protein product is CASSLSGGSLEQYF.

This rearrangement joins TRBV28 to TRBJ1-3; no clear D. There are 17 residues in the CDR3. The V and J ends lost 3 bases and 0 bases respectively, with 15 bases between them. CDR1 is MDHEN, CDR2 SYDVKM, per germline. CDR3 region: CASSFLGSQYSGNTIYF. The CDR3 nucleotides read TGTGCCAGCAGTTTCTTAGGCAGCCAGTACTCTGGAAACACCATATATTTT.

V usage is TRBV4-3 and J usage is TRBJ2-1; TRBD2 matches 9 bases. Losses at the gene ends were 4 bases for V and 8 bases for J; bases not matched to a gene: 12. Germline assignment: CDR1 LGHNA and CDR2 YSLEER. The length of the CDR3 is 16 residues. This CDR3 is CASSLNGGRASDEQFF. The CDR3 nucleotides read TGCGCCAGCAGCCTAAACGGCGGGAGGGCCAGCGATGAGCAGTTCTTC.

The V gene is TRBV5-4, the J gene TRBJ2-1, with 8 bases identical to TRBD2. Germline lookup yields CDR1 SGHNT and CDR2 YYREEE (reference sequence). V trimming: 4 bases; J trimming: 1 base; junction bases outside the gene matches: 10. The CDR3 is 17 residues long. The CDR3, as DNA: TGTGCCAGCAGCGCACCTGGGGGCGGGAGGTCCTACAATGAGCAGTTCTTC. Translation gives CASSAPGGGRSYNEQFF.

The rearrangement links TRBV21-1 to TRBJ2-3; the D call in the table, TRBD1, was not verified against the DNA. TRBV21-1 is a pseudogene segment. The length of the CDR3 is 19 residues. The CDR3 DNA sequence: TGTGCCAGCAGTCCAGACAGGGTAGGGGGATCTGCTAGCACAGATACGCAGTATTTT. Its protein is CASSPDRVGGSASTDTQYF.

Here the CDR3 DNA reads TGTGCAACCCCCTCGAATAGCGGGAGAAACACCGGGGAGCTGTTTTTT. It yields the protein CATPSNSGRNTGELFF. This sequence joins TRBV19 and TRBJ2-2; TRBD2 agrees at 9 bases. Germline CDR1 and CDR2: LNHDA and SQIVND (reference sequence). The CDR3 contains 16 residues. The complete variable domain, with remaining parts taken from reference TRBV19 and TRBJ2-2, reads DGGITQSPKYLFRKEGQNVTLSCEQNLNHDAMYWYRQDPGQGLRLIYYSQIVNDFQKGDIAEGYSVSREKKESFPLTVTSAQKNPTAFYLCATPSNSGRNTGELFFGEGSRLTVL.

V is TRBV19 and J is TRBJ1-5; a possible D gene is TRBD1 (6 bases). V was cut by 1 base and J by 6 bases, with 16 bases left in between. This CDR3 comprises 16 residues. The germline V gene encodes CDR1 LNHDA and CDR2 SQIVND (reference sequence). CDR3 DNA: TGTGCCAGTAGTATAGTTGGGGGGCGTCTGGGTCAGCCCCAGCATTTT. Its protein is CASSIVGGRLGQPQHF.

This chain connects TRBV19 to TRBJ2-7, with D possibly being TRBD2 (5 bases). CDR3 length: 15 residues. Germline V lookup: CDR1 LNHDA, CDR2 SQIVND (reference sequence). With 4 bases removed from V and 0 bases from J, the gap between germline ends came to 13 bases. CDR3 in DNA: TGTGCCAGTAGTAAGGACTCCCCCAGCTCCTACGAGCAGTACTTC. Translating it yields CASSKDSPSSYEQYF.

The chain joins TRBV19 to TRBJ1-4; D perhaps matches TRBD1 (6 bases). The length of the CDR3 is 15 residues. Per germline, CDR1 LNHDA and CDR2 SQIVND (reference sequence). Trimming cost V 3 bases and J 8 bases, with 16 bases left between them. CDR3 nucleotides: TGTGCCAGTAGTATCGCAGGCAGGGGCGGCGAAAAACTGTTTTTT. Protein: CASSIAGRGGEKLFF.

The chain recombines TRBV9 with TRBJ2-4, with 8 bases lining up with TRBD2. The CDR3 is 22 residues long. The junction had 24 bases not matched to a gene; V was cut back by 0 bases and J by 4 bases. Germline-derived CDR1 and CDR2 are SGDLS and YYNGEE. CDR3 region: CASSVGQLGREALSPVKNIQYF. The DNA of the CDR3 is TGTGCCAGCAGCGTAGGACAATTGGGGCGGGAGGCCCTTTCCCCCGTAAAAAACATTCAGTACTTC.

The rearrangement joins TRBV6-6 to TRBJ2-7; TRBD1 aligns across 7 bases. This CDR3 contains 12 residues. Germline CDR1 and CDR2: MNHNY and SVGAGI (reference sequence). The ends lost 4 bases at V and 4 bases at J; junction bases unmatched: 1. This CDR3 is CASSLGQYEQYF. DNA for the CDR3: TGTGCCAGCAGTTTGGGACAGTACGAGCAGTACTTC.

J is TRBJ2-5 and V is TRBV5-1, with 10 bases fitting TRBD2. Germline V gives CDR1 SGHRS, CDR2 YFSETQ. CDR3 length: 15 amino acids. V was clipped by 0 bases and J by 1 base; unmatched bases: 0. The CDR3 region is CASSLGLAGQETQYF. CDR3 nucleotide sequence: TGCGCCAGCAGCTTGGGACTAGCGGGCCAAGAGACCCAGTACTTC.

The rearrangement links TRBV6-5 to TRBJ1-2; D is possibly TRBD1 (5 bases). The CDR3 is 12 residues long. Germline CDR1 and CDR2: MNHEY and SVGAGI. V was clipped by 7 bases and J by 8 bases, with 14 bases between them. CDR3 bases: TGTGCCAGCACCTCAACAGGAGAGGGCTACACCTTC. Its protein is CASTSTGEGYTF.

CDR3 bases: TGTGCCAGCTCACCTGCAAGATCCTTCTACGAGCAGTACTTC. The encoded protein is CASSPARSFYEQYF. This sequence joins TRBV18 and TRBJ2-7; D is ambiguous. The CDR3 extends over 14 amino acids. V was cut by 3 bases and J by 3 bases, with 12 bases left in between. Germline V gives CDR1 KGHSH, CDR2 LQKENI.

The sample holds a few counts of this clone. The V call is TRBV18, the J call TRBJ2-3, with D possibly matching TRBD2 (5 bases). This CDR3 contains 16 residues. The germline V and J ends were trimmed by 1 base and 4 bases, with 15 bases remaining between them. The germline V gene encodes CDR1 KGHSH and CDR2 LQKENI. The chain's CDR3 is CASSPQSGYRADTQYF. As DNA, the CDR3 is TGTGCCAGCTCACCACAATCGGGGTATCGCGCAGATACGCAGTATTTT.

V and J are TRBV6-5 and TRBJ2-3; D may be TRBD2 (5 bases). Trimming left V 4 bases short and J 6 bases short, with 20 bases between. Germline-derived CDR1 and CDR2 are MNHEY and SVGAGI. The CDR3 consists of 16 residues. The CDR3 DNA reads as TGTGCCAGCAGTTCGGAGGCTCAGCCTCATCGGGATACGCAGTATTTT. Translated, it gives CASSSEAQPHRDTQYF.

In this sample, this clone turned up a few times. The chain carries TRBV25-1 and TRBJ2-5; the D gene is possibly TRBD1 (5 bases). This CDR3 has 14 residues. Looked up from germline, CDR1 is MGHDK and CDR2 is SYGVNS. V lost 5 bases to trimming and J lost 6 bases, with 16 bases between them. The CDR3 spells CASSKEGVLKTQYF. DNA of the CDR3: TGTGCCAGCAGTAAGGAAGGGGTGCTGAAGACCCAGTACTTC.

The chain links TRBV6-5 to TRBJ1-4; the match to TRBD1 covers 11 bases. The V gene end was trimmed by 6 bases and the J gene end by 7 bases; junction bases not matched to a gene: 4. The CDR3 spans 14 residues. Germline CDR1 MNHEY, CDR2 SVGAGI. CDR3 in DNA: TGTGCCAGCAGGCCTGGGACAGGGGGTGAAAAACTGTTTTTT. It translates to CASRPGTGGEKLFF.

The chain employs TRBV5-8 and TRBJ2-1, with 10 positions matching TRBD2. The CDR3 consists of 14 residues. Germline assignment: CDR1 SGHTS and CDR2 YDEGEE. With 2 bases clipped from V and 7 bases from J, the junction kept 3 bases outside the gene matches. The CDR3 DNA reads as TGTGCCAGCAGCTTAGCGGGAGGGACGAATGAGCAGTTCTTC. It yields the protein CASSLAGGTNEQFF.

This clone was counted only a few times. CDR3 amino acids: CASSLQIPGQSHEQYF. The CDR3 DNA reads as TGTGCCAGCAGCCTACAGATACCGGGACAGTCCCACGAGCAGTACTTC. This chain uses TRBV11-2 with TRBJ2-7, with 7 bases identical to TRBD1. CDR1 and CDR2 from the germline V gene are SGHAT and FQNNGV. This CDR3 contains 16 residues. The V segment lost 5 bases and the J segment 5 bases; nucleotides outside the gene matches: 15.

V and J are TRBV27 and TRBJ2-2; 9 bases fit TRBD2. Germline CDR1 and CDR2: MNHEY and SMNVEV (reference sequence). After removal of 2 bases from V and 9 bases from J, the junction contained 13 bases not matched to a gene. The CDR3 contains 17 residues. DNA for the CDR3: TGTGCCAGCAGTTTAGCAGGGTCGGGACTAGCTCACCGGGAGCTGTTTTTT. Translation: CASSLAGSGLAHRELFF.

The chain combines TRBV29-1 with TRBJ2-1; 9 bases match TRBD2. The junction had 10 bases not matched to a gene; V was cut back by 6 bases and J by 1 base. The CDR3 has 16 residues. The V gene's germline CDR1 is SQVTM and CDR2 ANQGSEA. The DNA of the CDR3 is TGCAGCGTCTACATTAGCGGGAGAAGTTCCTACAATGAGCAGTTCTTC. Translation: CSVYISGRSSYNEQFF.

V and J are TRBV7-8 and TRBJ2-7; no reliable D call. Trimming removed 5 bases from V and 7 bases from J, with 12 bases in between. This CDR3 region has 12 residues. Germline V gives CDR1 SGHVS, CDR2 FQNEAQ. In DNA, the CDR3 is TGTGCCAGCAGCCCCCCCCAACGAGAGCAGTACTTC. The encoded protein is CASSPPQREQYF.

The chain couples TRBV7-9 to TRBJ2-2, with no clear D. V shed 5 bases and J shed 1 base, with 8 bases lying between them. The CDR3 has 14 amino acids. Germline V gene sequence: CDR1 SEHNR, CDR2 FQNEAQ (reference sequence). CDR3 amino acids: CASSHTKNTGELFF. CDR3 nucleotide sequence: TGTGCCAGCAGCCATACGAAGAACACCGGGGAGCTGTTTTTT.